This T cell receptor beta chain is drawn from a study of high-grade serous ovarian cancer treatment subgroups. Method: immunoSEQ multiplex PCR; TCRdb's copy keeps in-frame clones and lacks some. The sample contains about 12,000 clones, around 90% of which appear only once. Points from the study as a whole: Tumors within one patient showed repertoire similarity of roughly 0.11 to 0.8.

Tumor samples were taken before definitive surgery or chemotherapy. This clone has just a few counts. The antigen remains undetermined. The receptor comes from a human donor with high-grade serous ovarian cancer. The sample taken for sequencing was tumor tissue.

The CDR3 reads CASSLSGRGSSTEAFF. The DNA for the CDR3 is TGTGCCAGCAGCTTGAGCGGGCGGGGATCGAGCACTGAAGCTTTCTTT. The chain carries TRBV5-4 and TRBJ1-1; D call uncertain. Germline lookup yields CDR1 SGHNT and CDR2 YYREEE (reference sequence). The V and J ends lost 1 base and 4 bases respectively, with 17 bases between them. The CDR3 spans 16 residues.